Described below is a single T cell receptor beta chain sequence and its context. What it binds is not known. This sample is drawn from a study of beta chain features in type 1 diabetes. A single heparinised draw of around 0.11 L on average was taken per donor. Expressed TCRB transcripts were sequenced because the entire RNA isolate underwent reverse transcription. Sequencing used immunoSEQ multiplex PCR; TCRdb keeps in-frame clones, though not all of them. Seen here are around 240,000 clones, around 16% observed once, and the top ten hold approximately 0.086%. Study-level results: A greater similarity of naive, central memory and Treg TCRB repertoires was seen among patients than among healthy donors. Sequencing of cDNA might inflate the share of cells that strongly express TCR. Across all four CD4+ subsets, people with type 1 diabetes showed modestly shorter TCRB CDR3s.

The V gene lost 1 base and the J gene lost 2 bases, with 10 bases spanning the gap. The CDR3 loop spans 15 amino acids. Germline loops: CDR1 SEHNR, CDR2 FQNEAQ (reference sequence). Specimen: naive CD4+ T cells from blood. The TCR sequence derives from a man between 25 and 39 years old with type 1 diabetes. This chain joins TRBV7-9 and TRBJ2-3; D is ambiguous. CDR3 residues: CASSLVLSATDTQYF. CDR3 DNA sequence: TGTGCCAGCAGCTTAGTTTTGAGCGCCACAGATACGCAGTATTTT.